Listed below are T cell receptor beta chains from one sample, sequenced in a study of a mutant IDH1 vaccine in newly diagnosed glioma. Antigens for these TCRs are unknown. TCRdb keeps only in-frame clones here, not all; method: immunoSEQ multiplex PCR. Of tens of thousands of clones detected, 84% appear once; the ten largest clones hold about an eighth. The sample here was PBMCs, taken from a glioma patient whose treatment included an IDH1 peptide vaccine. These receptors all stem from a young man with glioma. Each CDR3 is given with its conserved first and last residue.

TRBV30,CAWRFDRNTEAFF
TRBV5-4,CALREQGSADTQYF
TRBV4-1,CASSQVGLIRNTGELFF
TRBV5-6,CASSLAVSATNTGELFF
TRBV7-2,CASSRTTGTSTDTQYF
TRBV5-6,CASSLARQGKETQYF
TRBV7-2,CASSLSRGQETQYF
TRBV5-6,CASSGAGTPTRTDTQYF
TRBV19,CASSNYGSNSNQPQHF
TRBV11-1,CASSLGLGYEQYF
TRBV27,CASRLTGGYEQYF
TRBV6-5,CASSYRDYGYTF
TRBV6-1,CASKITSGIYEQYF
TRBV9,CASSPRGMGSPLHF
TRBV9,CASRGTGGDTQYF
TRBV15,CATSRDLDSTYEQYF
TRBV6-5,CASSYSQDQPQHF
TRBV6-1,CASIEIQGVAGELFF
TRBV25-1,CASSEYIKAGSRGGYTF
TRBV4-3,CASSQLTGPRNSPLHF
TRBV5-6,CASSLVGARGNTEAFF
TRBV28,CASSLGDIPGTEAFF
TRBV7-6,CASSLHGGNPDTDTQYF
TRBV5-1,CASSLVGYNEQFF